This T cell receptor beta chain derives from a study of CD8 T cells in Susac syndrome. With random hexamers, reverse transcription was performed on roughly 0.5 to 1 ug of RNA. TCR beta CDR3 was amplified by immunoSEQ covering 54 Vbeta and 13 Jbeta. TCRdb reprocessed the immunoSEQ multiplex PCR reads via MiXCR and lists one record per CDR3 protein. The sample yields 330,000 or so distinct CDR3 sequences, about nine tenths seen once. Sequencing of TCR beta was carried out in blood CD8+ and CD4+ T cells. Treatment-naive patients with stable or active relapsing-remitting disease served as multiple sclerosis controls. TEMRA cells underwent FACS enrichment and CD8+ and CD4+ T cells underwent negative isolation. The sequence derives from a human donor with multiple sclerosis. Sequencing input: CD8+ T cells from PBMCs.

Here the CDR3 DNA reads TGTGCCAGCAGTTTGGGGACGGACTACAATGAGCAGTTCTTC. Translated, it gives CASSLGTDYNEQFF. This chain links TRBV27 with TRBJ2-1; D is possibly TRBD1 or TRBD2 (5 bases each). V was pared by 3 bases and J by 3 bases, with 9 bases between. The CDR3 contains 14 residues. In germline, CDR1 is MNHEY, CDR2 SMNVEV (reference sequence).